Described below is a single TCR beta chain sequence and its context. This sample is part of a study of blood T cell repertoires in COVID-19. Study-wide context: PBMCs, B-cell-depleted T cells, or T cells provided the cDNA or gDNA that made up the material.

Profiling relied on immunoSEQ multiplex PCR, and the TCRdb table lists in-frame clones only, not all of them. The sample lists about 250,000 clones; more than 65% were seen once. The CDR3 extends over 14 amino acids. V lost 2 bases, J lost 5 bases, and 2 bases stayed unmatched. Germline CDR1 MNHEY, CDR2 SVGAGI. This TCR derives from a woman aged 80 or over with acute or convalescent COVID-19. V and J are TRBV6-5 and TRBJ2-2; 7 nucleotides align to TRBD1. Specimen: peripheral blood. CDR3 loop: CASSYKDRTGELFF. DNA of the CDR3: TGTGCCAGCAGTTACAAGGACAGGACCGGGGAGCTGTTTTTT.